This T cell receptor beta chain was sequenced during a study of cytomegalovirus exposure and HLA in healthy donors (dated by TCRdb to the late 2010s). About the study as a whole: An earlier analysis of a few hundred of the donors reported approximately 280 Gb of sequence data and approximately 120 million unique TCR beta sequences obtained from approximately 180 million T cells. An early release that covered roughly 600 HLA-typed donors contained 300 to 350 gigabases of sequencing data and some 87 million unique TCR sequences. The genetic ancestry cluster associated with self-reported Caucasian donors included 70% to 85% of the 350 to 500 genotyped donors. The study aimed to test whether cataloging public T cell receptors could reveal signatures of past pathogen exposure. Using immunosequencing, the study profiled T cell repertoires from 500 to 800 subjects and related those repertoires to cytomegalovirus serostatus. A separate validation cohort of about 110 different subjects was used in addition to the roughly 700-subject first cohort. To predict cytomegalovirus infection status, the study brought together high-throughput TCR immunosequencing, statistical association of individual TCRs with disease status, and machine learning. A later analysis re-analyzed previously published TCR beta repertoires from about 730 donors and added high-resolution HLA genotyping to study TCR occurrence patterns. In the later analysis, no new phenotypic data were used to find candidate immune exposures; instead, reliance was placed on TCR beta sequences and their occurrence across donors. An earlier analysis of a few hundred of the donors applied high-throughput TCR beta sequencing to assess whether each TCR beta V gene segment acted as functional or pseudogenic. Donor age, sex, ethnicity and CMV serostatus were collected together with the repertoire data. Genome-wide SNP genotypes for about 55% of the roughly 670 donors were used in a later genetic analysis, which treated that subset as a discovery cohort. All discovery cohort repertoires had been generated using a single sequencing platform. HLA typing covered class I and class II loci at four-digit resolution. Typing coverage differed by locus: A, B, C, DRB1 and DQB1 were typed in about 620-630 donors, DQA1 in about 500, DPA1 in around 600, and DPB1 in approximately 450. A few DR-DQ haplotypes were treated as single units for association and clustering because of strong linkage in the cohort. Among 300 to 450 genotyped donors of the cohort, an average of around 240,000 unique TCR beta nucleotide sequences were sequenced per donor, around 20% of them non-productive.

To prepare the library, the immunoSEQ multiplex PCR assay was applied. A mixture of 60 forward primers for TCR Vbeta segments and 13 reverse primers for TCR Jbeta segments was used in the multiplex PCR. The CDR3 region of rearranged TCR beta genes was amplified from genomic DNA by a multiplex PCR assay. The amplified TCR beta libraries were sequenced on the Illumina HiSeq System as 87-base-pair reads. In the source study's methods: In a later analysis, tens of millions of unique TCR beta chains were counted across the 500 to 700 repertoires, and roughly 10 million of these chains were shared by at least two donors. To remove PCR and sequencing errors, raw reads were error-corrected and collapsed into unique sequences using a nearest-neighbor algorithm that merged closely related sequences. To assign V, D and J gene segments, CDR3 sequences were aligned to IMGT reference sequences. For a sequence to be retained, a match of at least six nucleotides was required to both a V gene segment and a J gene segment. A rearrangement counted as productive if the CDR3 had no stop codons and remained in frame with V and J, and every other rearrangement counted as non-productive. Following IMGT convention, CDR3 was defined as the stretch from the second conserved V-encoded cysteine up to the conserved J-encoded phenylalanine. The earlier analysis of 550 to 650 of the donors excluded any sequence lacking an unambiguous match to a single V gene segment. In an earlier analysis of approximately 560 of the donors, a V segment was called functional when productive rearrangements were above 56.7%, and segregating when the standard deviation between donors exceeded 5%. A statistical classification framework was developed to diagnose cytomegalovirus status using the catalog of TCR beta chain sequences. In a later analysis, TCR nucleotide sequences were compared against IMGT/GENE-DB human TR gene sequences so that V and J genes could be assigned. A later analysis assigned CDR3 sequences and most-parsimonious VDJ recombination scenarios with the TCRdist pipeline. In a later analysis, every TCR beta chain was defined by the combination of its CDR3 amino acid sequence and its V-gene family, and reads without a unique V-gene family were dropped. To address suspected cross-contamination and a sequencing artifact, a later analysis removed 592 highly shared, low-generation-probability nucleotide sequences. A later analysis calculated a clonal expansion index for each public chain from normalized within-repertoire ranks of inferred template counts. A later analysis computed generation probabilities with a VDJ recombination model fitted to out-of-frame rearrangements, and checked the results against IGoR. In a later analysis, hypergeometric tests were used to score TCR-TCR, TCR-HLA and TCR-CMV co-occurrence, with a repertoire-size bias correction applied to TCR pairs. A later analysis estimated false discovery rates by permuting HLA or CMV assignments 20 times. In a later analysis, co-occurring TCRs were grouped using DBSCAN, with TCRdist sequence similarity added in when clustering inside HLA-allele-positive subsets. Repertoires with fewer than 30,000 or more than 120,000 public chains were left out of co-occurrence clustering, as were five repertoires with anomalous nucleotide sharing. Held by TCRdb, this immuneACCESS table contains in-frame sequences only and omits some clones. Under half of the omission traces to an unresolved V gene where checked; the cause of the rest is unknown. The V and J calls and the clone size are those of that table, but D and trimming were determined from the DNA. The sample table contains some 200,000 clones; only one count was recorded for around four fifths of them. Roughly 0.8% of the sample comes from the top ten.

The cohort consisted of 650 to 700 healthy bone marrow donors. At the time of sampling, all cohort members were nominally healthy, though unrecorded immune exposures were likely present. The donor was CMV seronegative and was included in the group of hundreds of seronegative cohort members. Each donor provided a peripheral blood sample, and peripheral blood mononuclear cells were used for TCR beta sequencing. Genomic DNA extraction from the blood cell samples was performed with the Qiagen DNeasy Blood Extraction Kit. Study-wide findings and limitations: The 87-base-pair reads could not distinguish some IMGT-functional V segments, including TRBV6-2 and TRBV6-3, so those segments were excluded. In an earlier analysis of 587 of the donors, most TCR beta V segments appeared in productive rearrangements about 87% or about 30% of the time, broadly matching IMGT annotations. The classifier was reported to diagnose cytomegalovirus status with high specificity and sensitivity in both the original and validation cohorts. It was suggested by the authors that the approach could potentially be generalized to other disease states and immunological phenotypes. Correlated functional status among segregating V segments might be attributable to linkage disequilibrium, but an unknown experimental factor could not be ruled out. In a later analysis, HLA-associated TCR beta chains were found to be more clonally expanded and to have lower generation probabilities than equally common non-associated chains. In a later analysis, several top co-occurrence clusters were reported to appear linked to parvovirus B19, influenza, CMV and Epstein-Barr virus. Because counts were too low, seventeen rarely observed V segments, including chromosome 9 orphons, were left out of the earlier analysis of roughly 600 of the donors. Only TCR beta chains were sequenced in this cohort, and the absence of alpha or paired-chain data limited detectable features. Three of the identified cytomegalovirus-associated TCR beta chains were confirmed in vitro to be specific for cytomegalovirus antigens. At a false discovery rate of 0.05, a later analysis linked roughly 17,000 TCR beta sequences to specific HLA alleles. Sequencing depth was assumed to be roughly uniform across donors in the presence/absence analyses, though that assumption may not hold. According to a later genetic analysis, donors in an Asian-associated ancestry cluster had fewer N-insertions in productive TCRs than the approximately 630-donor mean. For the cohort, immune exposure information was limited to CMV serostatus. Because HLA typing was missing for some donors at each locus, association tests included only the typed subset. According to a later analysis, most CMV-associated TCR beta chains appeared to be HLA-restricted, and the HLA associations seemed to be driven largely by CMV exposure. Most TCR sequences were seen in very few donors, while some public TCRs were found in many individuals. A cluster of highly shared sequence variants was judged likely to be a technical artifact of the sequencing pipeline. Assigning TCR associations to individual alleles was difficult when HLA alleles, especially DR and DQ, strongly co-occurred. A total of 164 TCR beta chains were listed by the study as associated with cytomegalovirus. In a later analysis, the rate of TCR association differed among HLA loci, with DRB1 alleles having the most associated TCRs and HLA-C alleles having the fewest. V-gene and J-gene trimming of TCR beta chains was associated with a missense DCLRE1C variant in a later genetic analysis, and the association was replicated in an independent cohort. A further reported finding was that TCR beta sequences accurately predicted the HLA-A and HLA-B alleles for most subjects in the first cohort.

This clone was seen a handful of times. This clone's antigen is unknown. No much larger clonotype is one base removed from it; base qualities were not supplied. A distance of 11 bases separates the germline ends of V and J, which lose 3 bases and 3 bases respectively. Its CDR3 holds 14 amino acids, cysteine through phenylalanine. Just CDR3 DNA is preserved here, 42 bases in frame from base 1. From a lookup of the germline V gene, CDR1 and CDR2 are SGHTA and FQGTGA. The receptor chain draws on TRBV7-3 and TRBJ1-1, and possibly TRBD1, on 5 matching bases. This clonotype was sampled from a woman younger than 30 in good health and CMV-seronegative. The sequencing sample was made of PBMCs. The sequenced DNA: TGTGCCAGCAGCTTCCAGGGCCCGGACACTGAAGCTTTCTTT. It translates as CASSFQGPDTEAFF.